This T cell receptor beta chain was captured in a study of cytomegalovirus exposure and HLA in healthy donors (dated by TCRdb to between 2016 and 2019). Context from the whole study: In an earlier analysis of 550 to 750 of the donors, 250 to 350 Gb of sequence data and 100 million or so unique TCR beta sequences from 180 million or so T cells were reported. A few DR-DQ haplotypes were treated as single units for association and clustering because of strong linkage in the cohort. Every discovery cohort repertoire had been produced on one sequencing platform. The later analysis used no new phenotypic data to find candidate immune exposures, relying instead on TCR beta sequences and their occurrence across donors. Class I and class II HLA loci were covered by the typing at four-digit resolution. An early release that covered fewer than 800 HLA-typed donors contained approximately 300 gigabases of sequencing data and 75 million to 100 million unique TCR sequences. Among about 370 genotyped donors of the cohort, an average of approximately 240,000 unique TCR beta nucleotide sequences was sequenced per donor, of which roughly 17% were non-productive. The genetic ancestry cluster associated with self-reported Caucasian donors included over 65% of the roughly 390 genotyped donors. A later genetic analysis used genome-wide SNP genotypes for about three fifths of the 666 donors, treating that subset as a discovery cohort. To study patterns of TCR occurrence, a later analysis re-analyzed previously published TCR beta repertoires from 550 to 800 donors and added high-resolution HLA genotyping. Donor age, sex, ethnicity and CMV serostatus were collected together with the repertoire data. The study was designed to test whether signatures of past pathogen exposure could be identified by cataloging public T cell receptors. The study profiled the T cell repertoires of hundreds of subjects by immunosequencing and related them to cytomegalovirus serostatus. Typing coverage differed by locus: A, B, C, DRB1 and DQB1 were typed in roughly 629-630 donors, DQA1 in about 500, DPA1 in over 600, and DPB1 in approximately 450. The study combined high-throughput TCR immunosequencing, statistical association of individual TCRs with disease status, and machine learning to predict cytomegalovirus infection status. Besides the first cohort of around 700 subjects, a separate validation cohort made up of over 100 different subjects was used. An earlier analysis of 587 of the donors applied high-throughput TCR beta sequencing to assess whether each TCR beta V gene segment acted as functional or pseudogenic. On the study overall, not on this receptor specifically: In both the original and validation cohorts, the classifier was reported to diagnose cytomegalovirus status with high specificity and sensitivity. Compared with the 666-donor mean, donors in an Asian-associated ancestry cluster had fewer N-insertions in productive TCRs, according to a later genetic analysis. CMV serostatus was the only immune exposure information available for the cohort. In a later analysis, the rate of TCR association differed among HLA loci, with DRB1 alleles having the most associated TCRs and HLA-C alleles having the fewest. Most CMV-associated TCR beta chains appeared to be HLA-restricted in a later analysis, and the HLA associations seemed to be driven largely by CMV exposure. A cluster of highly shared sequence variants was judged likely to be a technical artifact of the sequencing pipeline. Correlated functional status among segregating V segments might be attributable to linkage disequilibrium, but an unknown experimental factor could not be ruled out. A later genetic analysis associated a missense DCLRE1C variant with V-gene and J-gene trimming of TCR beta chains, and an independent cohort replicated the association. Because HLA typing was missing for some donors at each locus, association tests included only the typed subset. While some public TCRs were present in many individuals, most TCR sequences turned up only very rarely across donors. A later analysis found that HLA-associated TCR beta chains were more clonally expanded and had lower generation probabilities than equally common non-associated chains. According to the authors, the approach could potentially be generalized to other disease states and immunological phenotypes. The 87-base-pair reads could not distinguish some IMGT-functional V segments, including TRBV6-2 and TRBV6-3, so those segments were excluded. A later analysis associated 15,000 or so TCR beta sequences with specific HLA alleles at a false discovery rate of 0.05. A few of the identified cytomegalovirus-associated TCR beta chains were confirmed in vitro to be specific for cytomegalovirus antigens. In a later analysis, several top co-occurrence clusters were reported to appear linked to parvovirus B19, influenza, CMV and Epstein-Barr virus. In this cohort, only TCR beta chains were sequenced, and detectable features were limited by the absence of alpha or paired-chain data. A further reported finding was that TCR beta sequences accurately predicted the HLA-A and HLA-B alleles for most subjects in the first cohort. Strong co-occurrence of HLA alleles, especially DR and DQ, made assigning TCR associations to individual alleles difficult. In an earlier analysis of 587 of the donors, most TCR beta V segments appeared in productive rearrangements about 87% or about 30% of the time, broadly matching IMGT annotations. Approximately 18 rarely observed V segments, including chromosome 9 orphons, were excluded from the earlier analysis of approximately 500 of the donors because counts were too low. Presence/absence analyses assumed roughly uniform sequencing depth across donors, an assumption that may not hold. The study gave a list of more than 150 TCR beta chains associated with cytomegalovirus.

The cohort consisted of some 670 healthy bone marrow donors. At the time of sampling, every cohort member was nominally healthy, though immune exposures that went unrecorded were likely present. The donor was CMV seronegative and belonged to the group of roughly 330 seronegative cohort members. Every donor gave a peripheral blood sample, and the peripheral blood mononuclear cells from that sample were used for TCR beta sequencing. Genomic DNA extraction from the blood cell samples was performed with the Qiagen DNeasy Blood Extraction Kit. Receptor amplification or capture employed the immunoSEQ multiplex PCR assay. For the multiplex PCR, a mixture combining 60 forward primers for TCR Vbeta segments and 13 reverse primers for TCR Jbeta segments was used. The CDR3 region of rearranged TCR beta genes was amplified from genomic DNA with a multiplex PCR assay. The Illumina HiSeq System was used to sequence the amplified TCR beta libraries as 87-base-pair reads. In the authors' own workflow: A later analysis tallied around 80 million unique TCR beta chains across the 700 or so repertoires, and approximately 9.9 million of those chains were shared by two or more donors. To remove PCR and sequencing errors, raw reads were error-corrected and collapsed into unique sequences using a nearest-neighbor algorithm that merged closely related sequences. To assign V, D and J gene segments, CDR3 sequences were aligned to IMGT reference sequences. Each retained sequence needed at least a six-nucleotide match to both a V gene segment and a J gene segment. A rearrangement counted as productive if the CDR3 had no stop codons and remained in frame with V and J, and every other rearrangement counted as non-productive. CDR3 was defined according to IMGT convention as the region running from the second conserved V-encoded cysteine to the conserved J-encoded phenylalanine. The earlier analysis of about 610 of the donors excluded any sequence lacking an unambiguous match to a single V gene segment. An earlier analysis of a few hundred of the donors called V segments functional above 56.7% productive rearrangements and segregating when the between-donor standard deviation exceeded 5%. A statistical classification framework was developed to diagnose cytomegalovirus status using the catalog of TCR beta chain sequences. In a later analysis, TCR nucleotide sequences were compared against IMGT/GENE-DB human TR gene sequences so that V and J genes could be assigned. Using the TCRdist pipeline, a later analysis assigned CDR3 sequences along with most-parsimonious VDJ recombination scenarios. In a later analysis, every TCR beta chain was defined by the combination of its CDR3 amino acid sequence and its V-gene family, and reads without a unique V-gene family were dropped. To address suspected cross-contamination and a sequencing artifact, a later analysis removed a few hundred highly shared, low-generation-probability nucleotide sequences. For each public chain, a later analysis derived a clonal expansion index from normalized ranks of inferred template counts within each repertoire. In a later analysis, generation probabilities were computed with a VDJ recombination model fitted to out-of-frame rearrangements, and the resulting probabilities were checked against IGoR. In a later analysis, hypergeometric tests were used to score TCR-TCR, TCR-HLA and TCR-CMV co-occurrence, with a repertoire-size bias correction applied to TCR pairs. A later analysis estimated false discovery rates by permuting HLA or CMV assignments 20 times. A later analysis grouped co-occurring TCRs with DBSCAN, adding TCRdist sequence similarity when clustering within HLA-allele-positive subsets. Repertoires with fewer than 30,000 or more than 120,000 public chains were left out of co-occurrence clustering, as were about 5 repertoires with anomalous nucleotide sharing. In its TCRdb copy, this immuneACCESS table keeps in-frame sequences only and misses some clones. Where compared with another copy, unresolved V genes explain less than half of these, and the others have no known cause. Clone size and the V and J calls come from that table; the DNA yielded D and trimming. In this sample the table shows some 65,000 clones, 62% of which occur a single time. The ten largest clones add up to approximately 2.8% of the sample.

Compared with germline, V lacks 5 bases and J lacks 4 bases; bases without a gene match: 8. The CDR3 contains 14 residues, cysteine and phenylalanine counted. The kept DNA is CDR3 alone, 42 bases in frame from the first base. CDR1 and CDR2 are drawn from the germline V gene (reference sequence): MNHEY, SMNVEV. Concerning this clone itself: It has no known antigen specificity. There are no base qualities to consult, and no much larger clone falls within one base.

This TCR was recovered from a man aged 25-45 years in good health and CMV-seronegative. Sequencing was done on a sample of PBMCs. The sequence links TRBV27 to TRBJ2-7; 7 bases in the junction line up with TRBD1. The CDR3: CASSKTGLGYEQYF. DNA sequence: TGTGCCAGCAGTAAGACAGGGTTAGGGTACGAGCAGTACTTC.